This passage covers 12 T cell receptor beta chains from one sample sequenced in a study of blood T cell repertoires in COVID-19. This table comes from immunoSEQ multiplex PCR, and its TCRdb copy is limited to in-frame clones, with some not included. The sample holds around 80,000 clones, about 80% seen once. Specimen: peripheral blood. Source of these receptors: an elderly man with acute or convalescent COVID-19.

This clone has just a few counts. The V gene is TRBV24-1, the J gene TRBJ2-1, with 10 bases that match TRBD2. The CDR3 loop spans 16 amino acids. Germline V lookup: CDR1 KGHDR, CDR2 SFDVKD. V shed 3 bases, J shed 7 bases, and the junction held 8 bases outside the gene matches. The CDR3 reads CATSDGQRGGENEQFF. The CDR3 nucleotides are TGTGCCACCAGTGATGGTCAGCGGGGGGGCGAGAATGAGCAGTTCTTC.

The chain carries TRBV5-8 and TRBJ1-2, with TRBD1 identical over 11 bases. J gave up 5 bases and V 0 bases, and 6 bases lay outside the gene matches. CDR1 SGHTS and CDR2 YDEGEE come from the germline V gene. The CDR3 is made up of 16 amino acids. The CDR3 DNA follows: TGTGCCAGCAGCTTGGCCGCCGGGACAGGGGGTTATGGCTACACCTTC. Translating gives CASSLAAGTGGYGYTF.

The chain carries TRBV7-3 and TRBJ2-1, with 11 bases matching TRBD1. Trimming took 4 bases from V and 0 from J; bases not matched to a gene: 5. The CDR3 consists of 17 residues. Germline CDR1 SGHTA, CDR2 FQGTGA. Written as DNA, the CDR3 is TGTGCCAGCAGCTCCCCCGGGACAGGGGGCTCCTACAATGAGCAGTTCTTC. Translating it yields CASSSPGTGGSYNEQFF.

A remark on this clone: Other DNA variants within this sample encode the same CDR3. The rearrangement links TRBV20-1 to TRBJ1-2, with 9 nucleotides matching TRBD1. In germline, CDR1 is DFQATT, CDR2 SNEGSKA (reference sequence). The CDR3 totals 13 residues. V gave up 3 bases and J gave up 2 bases; unmatched junction bases: 1. The CDR3 reads CSASDRGNYGYTF. CDR3 nucleotide sequence: TGCAGTGCTAGTGACAGGGGGAACTATGGCTACACCTTC.

The chain carries TRBV19 and TRBJ1-2; 8 bases fit TRBD1. CDR1 is LNHDA and CDR2 is SQIVND in the germline V gene (reference sequence). The CDR3 runs to 16 residues. J gave up 0 bases and V 5 bases, and 8 bases lay outside the gene matches. This CDR3 is CASSFVTGAANYGYTF. The CDR3 nucleotides are TGTGCCAGTAGTTTCGTGACAGGGGCCGCTAACTATGGCTACACCTTC.

The chain couples TRBV11-2 to TRBJ1-1; 10 bases are shared with TRBD1. Germline CDR1 SGHAT, CDR2 FQNNGV. This CDR3 has 15 residues. V lost 2 bases, J lost 5 bases, and 5 bases stayed unmatched. The CDR3 nucleotides are TGTGCCAGCAGCTTACAGACAGGGGGCTGGACTGAAGCTTTCTTT. Translating gives CASSLQTGGWTEAFF.

V gene TRBV7-9 combines with J gene TRBJ1-3; D may be TRBD1 (6 bases). Trimming shortened V by 2 bases and J by 0 bases, and 14 bases separated the two germline ends. There are 17 residues in the CDR3. Germline lookup yields CDR1 SEHNR and CDR2 FQNEAQ (reference sequence). The CDR3 nucleotides read TGTGCCAGCAGCTTAAACGGACAGATAAGCTCTGGAAACACCATATATTTT. This encodes CASSLNGQISSGNTIYF.

For the CDR3, the DNA is TGTGCCAGCTCACCAGGCCCGGGACTCAACACCGGGGAGCTGTTTTTT. This sequence encodes CASSPGPGLNTGELFF. This sequence joins TRBV18 and TRBJ2-2; perhaps TRBD2 as D (6 bases). Germline V gene sequence: CDR1 KGHSH, CDR2 LQKENI. V gave up 2 bases and J gave up 2 bases, with 12 bases separating them. The CDR3 contains 16 residues. The full variable domain, its missing parts supplied by reference TRBV18 and TRBJ2-2, is NAGVMQNPRHLVRRRGQEARLRCSPMKGHSHVYWYRQLPEEGLKFMVYLQKENIIDESGMPKERFSAEFPKEGPSILRIQQVVRGDSAAYFCASSPGPGLNTGELFFGEGSRLTVL.

This clone was counted only a few times. The V call is TRBV5-1, the J call TRBJ2-2; the D gene is possibly TRBD2 (7 bases). This CDR3 is 15 amino acids long. Trimming took off 3 bases at V and 7 bases at J, with 16 bases between the two ends. The germline CDR1 and CDR2 sequences are SGHRS and YFSETQ. The CDR3 here is CASSSYGGGGGELFF. The CDR3 DNA is TGCGCCAGCAGCTCCTACGGCGGGGGCGGCGGGGAGCTGTTTTTT.

This clone was picked up one time. The rearrangement uses TRBV5-1 and TRBJ1-1; possible D gene TRBD1, 5 bases. The V end was cut by 2 bases, the J end by 1 base, with 9 bases between. This CDR3 region has 14 residues. Germline V lookup: CDR1 SGHRS, CDR2 YFSETQ. The CDR3 coding sequence is TGCGCCAGCAGCTTAGGGGCAGCGAACACTGAAGCTTTCTTT. Amino acids: CASSLGAANTEAFF.

The V and J genes are TRBV2 and TRBJ1-1; D remains ambiguous. Germline V gene sequence: CDR1 SNHLY, CDR2 FYNNEI. The CDR3 has 13 amino acids. With 3 bases removed from V and 1 base from J, the gap between germline ends came to 6 bases. Here the CDR3 DNA reads TGTGCCAGCAGTGAGTCAGGGAACACTGAAGCTTTCTTT. Translated: CASSESGNTEAFF.

The rearrangement joins TRBV6-4 to TRBJ1-6; no definite D call. The CDR3 is 16 amino acids. The germline V and J ends were trimmed by 3 bases and 6 bases, with 15 bases remaining between them. CDR1 and CDR2 from the germline V gene are MRHNA and SNTAGT. For the CDR3, the DNA is TGTGCCAGCAGTGAACAGACCGGAATTTTTAATTCACCCCTCCACTTT. This translates into CASSEQTGIFNSPLHF.